The source of this TCR beta chain is a study of blood T cell repertoires in COVID-19. The CDR3 spans 16 residues. The J segment lost 1 base and the V segment lost 3 bases, leaving 5 bases of the junction unmatched. CDR1 LNHDA and CDR2 SQIVND come from the germline V gene (reference sequence). This clone was detected a few times. Repertoires were generated with immunoSEQ multiplex PCR, while TCRdb's copy carries only in-frame clones and drops some. The sample includes 60,000 to 80,000 clones, approximately 80% of them seen just once. V usage is TRBV19 and J usage is TRBJ2-2; 7 nucleotides align to TRBD1. Sequenced: PBMCs or T cells enriched from blood (not recorded which). This receptor was taken from a middle-aged woman with acute COVID-19. The CDR3 region has the DNA TGTGCCAGTAGTATTAACAGGGGAAAGAACACCGGGGAGCTGTTTTTT. Its translation: CASSINRGKNTGELFF. The full variable domain, completed using reference TRBV19 and TRBJ2-2, is DGGITQSPKYLFRKEGQNVTLSCEQNLNHDAMYWYRQDPGQGLRLIYYSQIVNDFQKGDIAEGYSVSREKKESFPLTVTSAQKNPTAFYLCASSINRGKNTGELFFGEGSRLTVL.